These T cell receptor beta chains were read from a single sample in a study of blood T cell repertoires in COVID-19. Using immunoSEQ multiplex PCR, the repertoire was profiled, and TCRdb retains in-frame clones only, with some absent. The profile shows about 220,000 clones, around 81% of them singletons. The sequencing sample was made of peripheral blood. All receptors derive from a woman aged 25-40 years who had recovered from COVID-19. CDR3s include the opening cysteine and the closing phenylalanine or tryptophan. The D gene is left open where the match is weak. Rows may omit the clone size; those that give it use once, few, many or a size class.

D | J | size | V | CDR3 | DNA
TRBD1 | TRBJ1-4 | once | TRBV2 | CASSPGQARGDEKLFF | TGTGCCAGCAGTCCAGGACAGGCTAGGGGGGATGAAAAACTGTTTTTT
NA | TRBJ2-1 | NA | TRBV6-4 | CASSPVLVDEQFF | TGTGCCAGCAGTCCGGTTTTAGTCGATGAGCAGTTCTTC
NA | TRBJ1-6 | NA | TRBV5-6 | CASSLRDYNSPLHF | TGTGCCAGCAGCTTGAGAGATTATAATTCACCCCTCCACTTT
NA | TRBJ2-3 | NA | TRBV5-5 | CASSPEGADTQYF | TGTGCCAGCAGCCCGGAGGGCGCAGATACGCAGTATTTT
NA | TRBJ2-7 | NA | TRBV6-5 | CASSYPGREQYF | TGTGCCAGCAGTTACCCGGGGAGGGAGCAGTACTTC
TRBD2 | TRBJ2-3 | NA | TRBV6-5 | CASSYGGSGTDTQYF | TGTGCCAGCAGTTATGGCGGGAGTGGCACAGATACGCAGTATTTT
NA | TRBJ2-3 | NA | TRBV15 | CATSRELGGGSTDTQYF | TGTGCCACCAGCAGAGAGTTGGGGGGCGGGAGTACAGATACGCAGTATTTT
NA | TRBJ2-7 | NA | TRBV6-6 | CASSPTGSYEQYF | TGTGCCAGCAGTCCTACAGGGTCGTACGAGCAGTACTTC
NA | TRBJ1-6 | NA | TRBV19 | CASSIDPDRTPLHF | TGTGCCAGTAGTATAGATCCGGACAGAACACCCCTCCACTTT
TRBD1 | TRBJ2-2 | NA | TRBV7-6 | CASSPGTGIGELFF | TGTGCCAGCAGCCCCGGGACAGGGATCGGGGAGCTGTTTTTT
NA | TRBJ1-5 | NA | TRBV7-9 | CASSTQNNQPQHF | TGTGCCAGCAGCACTCAAAACAATCAGCCCCAGCATTTT
NA | TRBJ1-1 | NA | TRBV28 | CASSIPQGSANTEAFF | TGTGCCAGCAGTATCCCCCAGGGCTCGGCGAACACTGAAGCTTTCTTT
NA | TRBJ2-7 | NA | TRBV12-3/TRBV12-4 | CASSHSLDEQYF | TGTGCCAGCAGTCACTCTCTAGACGAGCAGTACTTC